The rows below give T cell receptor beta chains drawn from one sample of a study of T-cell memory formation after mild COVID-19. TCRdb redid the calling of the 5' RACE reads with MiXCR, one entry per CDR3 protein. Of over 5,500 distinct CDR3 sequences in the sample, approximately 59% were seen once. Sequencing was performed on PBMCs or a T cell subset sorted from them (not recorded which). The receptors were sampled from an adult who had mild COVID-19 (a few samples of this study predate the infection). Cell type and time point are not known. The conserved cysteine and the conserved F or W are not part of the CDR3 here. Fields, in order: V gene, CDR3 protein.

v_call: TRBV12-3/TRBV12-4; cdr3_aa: ASSPPAGAGNEQF
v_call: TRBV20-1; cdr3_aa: SARDAAGVNTEAF
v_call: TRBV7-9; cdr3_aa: ASSTDLVGYT
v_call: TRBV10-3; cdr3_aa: AIGTGTHEQF
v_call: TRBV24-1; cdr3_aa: ATSSGRFEQF
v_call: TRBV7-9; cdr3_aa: ASSPPLVTEAF
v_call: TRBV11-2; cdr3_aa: ASSLMGQGADTQY
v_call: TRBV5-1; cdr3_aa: ASSGGQGTGELF
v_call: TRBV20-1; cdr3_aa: SARQGSSYEQY
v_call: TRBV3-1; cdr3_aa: ASSQAGTSVWEQF
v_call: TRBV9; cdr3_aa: ASSGQPDSPLH